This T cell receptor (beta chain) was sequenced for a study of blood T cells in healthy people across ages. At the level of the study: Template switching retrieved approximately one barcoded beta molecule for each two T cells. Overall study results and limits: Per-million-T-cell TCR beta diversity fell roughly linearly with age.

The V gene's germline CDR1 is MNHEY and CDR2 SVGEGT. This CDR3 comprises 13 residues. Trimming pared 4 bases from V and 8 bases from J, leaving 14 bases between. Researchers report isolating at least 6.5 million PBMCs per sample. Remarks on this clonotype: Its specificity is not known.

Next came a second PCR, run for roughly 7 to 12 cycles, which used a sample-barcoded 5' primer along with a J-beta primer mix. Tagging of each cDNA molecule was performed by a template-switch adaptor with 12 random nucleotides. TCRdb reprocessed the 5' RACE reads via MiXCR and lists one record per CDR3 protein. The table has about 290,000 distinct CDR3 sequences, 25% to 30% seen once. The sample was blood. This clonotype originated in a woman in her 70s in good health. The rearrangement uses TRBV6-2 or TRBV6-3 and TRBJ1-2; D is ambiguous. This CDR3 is CASSSSGFNGYTF. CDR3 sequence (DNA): TGTGCCAGCAGTTCATCGGGCTTTAACGGCTACACCTTC.